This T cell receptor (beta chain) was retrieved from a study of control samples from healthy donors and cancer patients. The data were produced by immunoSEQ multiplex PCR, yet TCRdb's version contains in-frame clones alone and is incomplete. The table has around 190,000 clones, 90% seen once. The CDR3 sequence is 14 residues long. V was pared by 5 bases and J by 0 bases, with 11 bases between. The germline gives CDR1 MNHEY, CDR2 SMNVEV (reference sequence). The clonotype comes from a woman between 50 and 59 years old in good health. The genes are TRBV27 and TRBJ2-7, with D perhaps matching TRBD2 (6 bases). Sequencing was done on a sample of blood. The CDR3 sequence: CASSPVAVSYEQYF. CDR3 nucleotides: TGTGCCAGCAGTCCGGTAGCGGTCTCCTACGAGCAGTACTTC.